This is a list of T cell receptor beta chains from one sample in a study of CD8 T cells in Susac syndrome. Using its own MiXCR run on the immunoSEQ multiplex PCR reads, TCRdb lists one record per CDR3 protein. The data contain 180,000 or so distinct CDR3 sequences, 90% to 95% of them singletons. Sequencing used CD4+ T cells from PBMCs. The receptor source for this set is a human donor in good health. CDR3s include the opening cysteine and the closing phenylalanine or tryptophan. Fields, in order: J gene, V gene, CDR3 protein.

J gene: TRBJ1-5
V gene: TRBV10-3
CDR3 protein: CAISESGDRDQPQHF

J gene: TRBJ1-5
V gene: TRBV20-1
CDR3 protein: CSAATGTGLGSNQPQHF

J gene: TRBJ2-1
V gene: TRBV20-1
CDR3 protein: CSASVSGLHNNEQFF

J gene: TRBJ1-1
V gene: TRBV29-1
CDR3 protein: CSVEEGGTEAFF

J gene: TRBJ1-2
V gene: TRBV9
CDR3 protein: CASSVTPGNGYTF

J gene: TRBJ1-1
V gene: TRBV20-1
CDR3 protein: CSADRGADTEAFF

J gene: TRBJ2-1
V gene: TRBV7-2
CDR3 protein: CASSLPATQLWFF

J gene: TRBJ2-6
V gene: TRBV20-1
CDR3 protein: CSARQISGANVLTF

J gene: TRBJ2-4
V gene: TRBV18
CDR3 protein: CASSPTSTGPQNIQYF

J gene: TRBJ2-7
V gene: TRBV6-6
CDR3 protein: CASRATFGDRDYEQYF